The sequence of this TCR beta chain was determined in a study of Ad26.COV2.S vaccination and SARS-CoV-2 variants. Study conclusions and caveats: Vaccinated individuals (as opposed to placebo recipients) had higher spike-specific TCR breadth.

This CDR3 region has 13 residues. Germline CDR1 SGHNT, CDR2 YYREEE (reference sequence). V was trimmed by 4 bases and J by 3 bases, leaving 11 bases between them. Clones were sequenced by immunoSEQ multiplex PCR, and TCRdb holds only the in-frame ones, with some missing. This table holds fewer than 500,000 clones, 90% found once. Treatment in this sample: 15 to 20 received Ad26.COV2.S at low or high dose, single or two shots; about 5 received placebo; per-sample allocation not given. Day 63 after the first vaccine or placebo injection was the time point for sampling. Cohort 1b enrolled adults aged 18-55 years in Boston. Concerning this clone itself: Antigen specificity is unknown.

Sequences were derived from peripheral blood, sampled in a trial of Ad26.COV2.S vaccine versus placebo. The chain employs TRBV5-4 and TRBJ2-7; the D is unclear. The sequence was collected from a person between 18 and 65 years old who received the Ad26.COV2.S COVID-19 vaccine or a placebo. CDR3 protein: CASSQGLHYEQYF. The CDR3 coding sequence is TGTGCCAGCAGCCAAGGGCTACACTACGAGCAGTACTTC.